The 30 T cell receptor beta chains below come from one sample, sequenced in a study of lymphopenia after photon versus proton radiotherapy. Some clones are missing from TCRdb's copy, which holds only in-frame ones; the method was immunoSEQ multiplex PCR. The sample has 65,000 to 90,000 clones, about nine tenths seen once; the top ten hold around 2.2%. The sample was peripheral blood, taken from a patient treated with photon-based radiotherapy. The receptors originated from a woman aged 40 to 50 with cholangiocarcinoma.

This clone occurred a few times. J is TRBJ2-7 and V is TRBV7-9; 8 bases agree with TRBD1. CDR1 and CDR2 from the germline V gene are SEHNR and FQNEAQ (reference sequence). Trimming at V came to 5 bases and at J to 3 bases, leaving 9 bases not matched to a gene. The CDR3 has 15 amino acids. The CDR3 bases are TGTGCCAGCAGCCCCACAGGGGGTCGAGTCTACGAGCAGTACTTC. This codes for CASSPTGGRVYEQYF.

The chain carries TRBV6-5 and TRBJ1-6; 7 nucleotides match TRBD1. V shed 0 bases, J shed 10 bases, and the junction held 9 bases outside the gene matches. The CDR3 length is 16 residues. Germline V lookup: CDR1 MNHEY, CDR2 SVGAGI. For the CDR3, the DNA is TGTGCCAGCAGTTACTCCGGGACAGCAGGGGGATCACCCCTCCACTTT. It specifies CASSYSGTAGGSPLHF.

The V gene is TRBV4-2, the J gene TRBJ2-5, with D perhaps matching TRBD1 (5 bases). The CDR3 totals 15 residues. The germline CDR1 and CDR2 sequences are LGHNA and YNFKEQ. V lost 5 bases to trimming and J lost 4 bases, with 17 bases between them. CDR3 amino acids: CASSSKRQGAETQYF. Written as DNA, the CDR3 is TGTGCCAGCAGCTCAAAGCGTCAAGGGGCAGAGACCCAGTACTTC.

The CDR3 loop is CASSPSTGQGLETQYF. The CDR3 DNA sequence: TGTGCCAGCAGCCCAAGCACCGGACAGGGGTTGGAGACCCAGTACTTC. The V and J genes are TRBV2 and TRBJ2-5; 9 bases map to TRBD1. V shed 6 bases, J shed 5 bases, and the junction held 13 bases outside the gene matches. The V gene's germline CDR1 is SNHLY and CDR2 FYNNEI. This CDR3 region has 16 residues.

J is TRBJ1-5 and V is TRBV6-1; 9 nucleotides align to TRBD1. CDR3 length: 15 residues. Per germline, CDR1 MNHNS and CDR2 SASEGT. Losses at the gene ends were 2 bases for V and 7 bases for J; bases not matched to a gene: 6. The CDR3 sequence is CASSELTGGEQPQHF. The CDR3 nucleotides read TGTGCCAGCAGTGAACTCACAGGGGGCGAACAGCCCCAGCATTTT.

This clone was seen just once. The chain has TRBV4-3 and TRBJ2-3; no clear D gene. Between the trimmed V and J ends, which lost 0 bases and 4 bases, there was a span of 8 bases. CDR3 length equals 14 residues. From germline, CDR1 is LGHNA and CDR2 YSLEER. CDR3 DNA sequence: TGCGCCAGCAGCCAAGAATTTGGGTCAGATACGCAGTATTTT. Amino acid sequence: CASSQEFGSDTQYF.

J is TRBJ2-2 and V is TRBV27, with 9 bases identical to TRBD2. CDR1 and CDR2 (germline): MNHEY, SMNVEV (reference sequence). J was trimmed by 4 bases and V by 6 bases; bases with no gene match: 6. The CDR3 has 15 amino acids. The CDR3 protein is CASSRIAGVTGELFF. Here the CDR3 DNA reads TGTGCCAGCAGCCGAATAGCGGGAGTCACCGGGGAGCTGTTTTTT.

This clone appeared a few times. The rearrangement links TRBV2 to TRBJ1-6; D is perhaps TRBD1 (5 bases). The CDR3 extends over 13 amino acids. V dropped 8 bases and J dropped 9 bases, with 14 bases sitting between them. Per the germline V gene, CDR1 is SNHLY and CDR2 is FYNNEI. CDR3 DNA sequence: TGTGCCAGCTCAACGGGGGGGAGTTCACCCCTCCACTTT. Translating gives CASSTGGSSPLHF.

The V and J genes are TRBV4-1 and TRBJ2-1, with no clear D. Germline-derived CDR1 and CDR2 are MGHRA and YSYEKL. The CDR3 runs to 14 residues. The ends were cut back, 1 base at V and 8 bases at J, with 12 bases in the middle. This chain's CDR3 is CASSQAARMDEQFF. The CDR3 DNA reads TGCGCCAGCAGCCAAGCTGCTAGGATGGATGAGCAGTTCTTC.

The chain couples TRBV28 to TRBJ1-2; D is perhaps TRBD1 (5 bases). CDR1 and CDR2 from the germline V gene are MDHEN and SYDVKM. The CDR3 consists of 16 residues. Trimming pared 7 bases from V and 1 base from J, leaving 19 bases between. The CDR3 region is CASTLGQGRFNYGYTF. The CDR3 bases are TGTGCCAGCACTCTCGGTCAGGGCCGATTTAACTATGGCTACACCTTC.

This rearrangement joins TRBV9 to TRBJ1-2; the D gene is possibly TRBD1 (5 bases). The V gene lost 3 bases and the J gene lost 6 bases, with 18 bases spanning the gap. This CDR3 comprises 15 residues. Germline CDR1 reads SGDLS; CDR2 reads YYNGEE. Written as DNA, the CDR3 is TGTGCCAGCAGCGCCCCGGAACGGACACCAAATGGCTACACCTTC. Translated, it gives CASSAPERTPNGYTF. The variable domain in full, with the rest retrieved from reference TRBV9 and TRBJ1-2, is DSGVTQTPKHLITATGQRVTLRCSPRSGDLSVYWYQQSLDQGLQFLIQYYNGEERAKGNILERFSAQQFPDLHSELNLSSLELGDSALYFCASSAPERTPNGYTFGSGTRLTVV.

The chain couples TRBV20-1 to TRBJ2-5; D remains unclear. The CDR3 covers 11 residues. Trimming removed 7 bases from V and 5 bases from J, with 11 bases in between. Germline-derived CDR1 and CDR2 are DFQATT and SNEGSKA (reference sequence). The CDR3 loop reads CSVVDIETQYF. CDR3 DNA: TGCAGTGTGGTAGATATTGAGACCCAGTACTTC.

This chain connects TRBV30 to TRBJ1-4; the D is unclear. V was cut by 2 bases and J by 5 bases, with 15 bases left in between. Germline CDR1 GTSNPN, CDR2 SVGIG (reference sequence). The CDR3 loop spans 15 amino acids. The CDR3 coding sequence is TGTGCCTGGAGTCCACCCCAGGAGGAGAATGAAAAACTGTTTTTT. Translation: CAWSPPQEENEKLFF.

V and J are TRBV7-2 and TRBJ2-5; TRBD2 matches 14 bases. CDR1 and CDR2 (germline): SGHTA, FQGNSA. CDR3 length: 15 residues. After removal of 4 bases from V and 4 bases from J, the junction contained 2 bases not matched to a gene. CDR3 region: CASSSGLAGGETQYF. The CDR3 coding sequence is TGTGCCAGCAGCTCCGGACTAGCGGGAGGAGAGACCCAGTACTTC.

This clone has a single count. This sequence joins TRBV7-9 and TRBJ1-4; TRBD1 matches 7 bases. Germline loops: CDR1 SEHNR, CDR2 FQNEAQ (reference sequence). V was pared by 2 bases and J by 8 bases, with 5 bases of the junction left unmatched. The CDR3 is 14 residues long. CDR3 sequence: CASSLTGAGEKLFF. In DNA, the CDR3 is TGTGCCAGCAGCTTAACAGGGGCTGGGGAAAAACTGTTTTTT.

This chain uses TRBV7-2 with TRBJ1-2; 11 nucleotides line up with TRBD1. The J segment lost 4 bases and the V segment lost 7 bases, leaving 8 bases of the junction unmatched. The CDR3 runs 15 residues. The germline CDR1 and CDR2 sequences are SGHTA and FQGNSA. CDR3 in amino acids: CASTTGTGGAYGYTF. The CDR3 nucleotides are TGTGCCAGCACCACGGGGACAGGGGGAGCCTATGGCTACACCTTC. The full variable domain, completed using reference TRBV7-2 and TRBJ1-2, is GAGVSQSPSNKVTEKGKDVELRCDPISGHTALYWYRQSLGQGLEFLIYFQGNSAPDKSGLPSDRFSAERTGGSVSTLTIQRTQQEDSAVYLCASTTGTGGAYGYTFGSGTRLTVV.

V is TRBV4-3 and J is TRBJ1-3; D is uncertain. Trimming shortened V by 4 bases and J by 0 bases, and 10 bases separated the two germline ends. This CDR3 is 15 amino acids long. CDR1 LGHNA and CDR2 YSLEER come from the germline V gene. DNA of the CDR3: TGCGCCAGCAGCCTTGGAGGGAACTCTGGAAACACCATATATTTT. Translation: CASSLGGNSGNTIYF.

J is TRBJ2-1 and V is TRBV29-1; 10 nucleotides match TRBD2. The ends lost 7 bases at V and 0 bases at J; junction bases unmatched: 24. This CDR3 spans 21 amino acids. The germline gives CDR1 SQVTM, CDR2 ANQGSEA. This CDR3 reads CSARKKVTGTSAQSSYNEQFF. The CDR3 DNA reads as TGCAGCGCACGAAAAAAAGTGACCGGGACTAGCGCCCAAAGCTCCTACAATGAGCAGTTCTTC.

The chain uses TRBV6-4 and TRBJ1-2; D is undetermined. The germline CDR1 and CDR2 sequences are MRHNA and SNTAGT. Between the trimmed V and J ends, which lost 0 bases and 3 bases, there was a span of 11 bases. The CDR3 is 15 amino acids. The CDR3 loop reads CASSDSNLGDYGYTF. The DNA for the CDR3 is TGTGCCAGCAGTGACTCGAATCTGGGCGACTATGGCTACACCTTC.

Only one count was recorded for this clone. The chain carries TRBV6-5 and TRBJ2-3; D is possibly TRBD1 (5 bases). From germline, CDR1 is MNHEY and CDR2 SVGAGI. The CDR3 totals 14 residues. V was clipped by 6 bases and J by 3 bases, with 13 bases between them. The CDR3 loop is CASSPRVRTDTQYF. The CDR3 DNA reads TGTGCCAGCAGCCCCAGGGTCCGGACAGATACGCAGTATTTT.

This chain links TRBV28 with TRBJ1-1; D possibly corresponds to TRBD1 (6 bases). CDR1 and CDR2 (germline): MDHEN, SYDVKM. V dropped 7 bases and J dropped 0 bases, with 12 bases sitting between them. The CDR3 sequence is 14 residues long. CDR3 loop: CASITQGMNTEAFF. The CDR3 DNA sequence: TGTGCCAGCATTACCCAGGGGATGAACACTGAAGCTTTCTTT.

The V and J genes are TRBV10-1 and TRBJ2-1, with D tentatively TRBD1 (5 bases). The germline V and J ends were trimmed by 2 bases and 0 bases, with 11 bases remaining between them. The CDR3 loop spans 16 amino acids. CDR1 and CDR2 from the germline V gene are WNHNN and SYGVQD (reference sequence). CDR3 bases: TGCGCCAGCAGTGAGGGCCGGACATTCTCCTACAATGAGCAGTTCTTC. Translating gives CASSEGRTFSYNEQFF.

This clone was detected only a few times. The chain has TRBV4-2 and TRBJ2-7; weak D call: TRBD2 (5 bases). The V end lost 1 base, the J end lost 5 bases, and 27 bases lay between the germline ends. The CDR3 has 19 residues. CDR1 LGHNA and CDR2 YNFKEQ come from the germline V gene. DNA for the CDR3: TGTGCCAGCAGCCAAGCCTATGGGCGCCGAGGGTTGGAAATCAACGAGCAGTACTTC. Its protein product is CASSQAYGRRGLEINEQYF.

The rearrangement joins TRBV28 to TRBJ2-3; D uncertain. This CDR3 spans 13 amino acids. Looked up from germline, CDR1 is MDHEN and CDR2 is SYDVKM. V was shortened by 6 bases and J by 2 bases, with 9 bases between the two germline ends. The CDR3, as DNA: TGTGCCAGCAGATCCGACCTCACAGATACGCAGTATTTT. This encodes CASRSDLTDTQYF.

This chain joins TRBV6-6 and TRBJ1-5, with D unresolved. With 9 bases removed from V and 0 bases from J, the gap between germline ends came to 9 bases. This CDR3 comprises 13 residues. Germline assignment: CDR1 MNHNY and CDR2 SVGAGI (reference sequence). CDR3 amino acids: CASGDPSNQPQHF. The CDR3 bases are TGTGCCAGTGGGGATCCTAGCAATCAGCCCCAGCATTTT.

This rearrangement joins TRBV11-2 to TRBJ2-7; 7 positions match TRBD1. CDR1 and CDR2 from the germline V gene are SGHAT and FQNNGV. The CDR3 is 13 residues long. With 4 bases clipped from V and 5 bases from J, the junction kept 5 bases outside the gene matches. The CDR3 loop is CASSSTGVHEQYF. CDR3 DNA: TGTGCCAGCAGCTCAACAGGGGTACACGAGCAGTACTTC.

The chain joins TRBV12-5 to TRBJ1-1; TRBD1 matches at 9 bases. Trimming cost V 1 base and J 0 bases; bases outside gene matches: 6. The germline gives CDR1 LGHNT, CDR2 FRNRAP. This CDR3 comprises 17 residues. The CDR3 sequence: CASGLADRGKLNTEAFF. In DNA form, the CDR3 reads TGTGCTAGTGGTTTGGCCGACAGGGGGAAATTGAACACTGAAGCTTTCTTT.

This chain links TRBV29-1 with TRBJ1-3; maybe TRBD1 (5 bases). This CDR3 has 14 residues. With 7 bases removed from V and 0 bases from J, the gap between germline ends came to 13 bases. Germline assignment: CDR1 SQVTM and CDR2 ANQGSEA. The CDR3 here is CSGKQDPSGNTIYF. Written as DNA, the CDR3 is TGCAGCGGGAAACAGGATCCCTCTGGAAACACCATATATTTT.

The chain combines TRBV28 with TRBJ1-2, with 11 bases matching TRBD1. After removal of 6 bases from V and 5 bases from J, the junction contained 11 bases not matched to a gene. The CDR3 has 16 residues. Germline CDR1 reads MDHEN; CDR2 reads SYDVKM. The CDR3 DNA follows: TGTGCCAGCAGACCGAGGACAGGGGGCGCGGGTTATGGCTACACCTTC. Translated: CASRPRTGGAGYGYTF.

V and J are TRBV19 and TRBJ2-2; 7 positions match TRBD1. Trimming at V came to 6 bases and at J to 6 bases, leaving 4 bases not matched to a gene. CDR3 length: 13 residues. Germline CDR1 reads LNHDA; CDR2 reads SQIVND (reference sequence). The CDR3 protein is CASSPQGAGELFF. DNA for the CDR3: TGTGCCAGTAGCCCTCAGGGGGCCGGGGAGCTGTTTTTT.